A single sample gave rise to the 17 T cell receptor beta chains below, sequenced in a study of low-dose radiotherapy and immunotherapy resistance in tumors. First-strand cDNA relied on TRAV- and TRBV-specific primers spanning alpha and beta chains. With a V-primer adapter and a constant-region primer, TCRs were amplified for about 20 PCR cycles. MiXCR, run by TCRdb on the reads, gives a single entry per CDR3 protein. The table records tens of thousands of distinct CDR3 sequences, more than 20% of them present only once. Specified time point: after trial treatment. Indicated treatment: LDRT plus nivolumab, ipilimumab, low-dose cyclophosphamide and aspirin (RACIN trial). The sequenced sample was PBMCs, obtained after low-dose radiotherapy plus immunotherapy. The receptors were gathered from a female donor with ovarian cancer.

The rearrangement uses TRBV9 and TRBJ2-1; 9 bases are shared with TRBD2. The germline gives CDR1 SGDLS, CDR2 YYNGEE. V shed 3 bases and J 10 bases; nucleotides not matched to a gene: 5. The length of the CDR3 is 13 residues. Here the CDR3 DNA reads TGTGCCAGCAGCGAGAGACTAGCGGCAGAGCAGTTCTTC. This translates into CASSERLAAEQFF.

Worth noting for this clonotype: One junction end disagrees with the germline gene, perhaps due to a read error. The chain joins TRBV7-2 to TRBJ2-1, with D perhaps being TRBD1 or TRBD2 (5 bases each). The CDR3 extends over 13 amino acids. Germline V gives CDR1 SGHTA, CDR2 FQGNSA. The CDR3 nucleotides are TGTGCCAGCAGCCGGGACCATTACAATGGGCAGTTCTTC. This sequence encodes CASSRDHYNGQFF. Drawing the rest from reference TRBV7-2 and TRBJ2-1, the complete variable domain is GAGVSQSPSNKVTEKGKDVELRCDPISGHTALYWYRQSLGQGLEFLIYFQGNSAPDKSGLPSDRFSAERTGGSVSTLTIQRTQQEDSAVYLCASSRDHYNGQFFGPGTRLTVL.

CDR3 DNA: TGTGCCATCAGTCTAGCGAGCTCCTACAATGAGCAGTTCTTC. Protein product: CAISLASSYNEQFF. The chain has TRBV10-3 and TRBJ2-1; TRBD2 is a possible D gene (6 bases). V lost 5 bases and J 0 bases, leaving 8 bases between the germline ends. CDR3 length: 14 residues. From germline, CDR1 is ENHRY and CDR2 SYGVKD.

A remark on this clonotype: The DNA is omitted, as the CDR3 cannot be located on it reliably, and the CDR3 follows TCRdb's listing. The chain couples TRBV20-1 to TRBJ2-2; TRBD2 reflects the table's D call only, with no check against the DNA. Germline CDR1 is DFQATT and CDR2 is SNEGSKA (reference sequence). Termini included, the CDR3 measures 21 amino acids. CDR3 protein: CSARSLSGGRRGTGELFFFFF.

This clonotype was detected ten times or more. CDR3: CASSQVALAGVGGELFF. DNA of the CDR3: TGCGCCAGCAGCCAAGTAGCACTAGCGGGAGTAGGCGGGGAGCTGTTTTTT. V usage is TRBV4-3 and J usage is TRBJ2-2, with 11 bases identical to TRBD2. With V trimmed by 1 base and J by 7 bases, 8 bases remained unmatched. The CDR3 totals 17 residues. CDR1 LGHNA and CDR2 YSLEER come from the germline V gene.

In this sample, this clonotype turned up many times. The J gene is TRBJ2-1, the V gene TRBV7-3; 7 nucleotides line up with TRBD2. This CDR3 has 14 amino acids. Germline values: CDR1 SGHTA, CDR2 FQGTGA. Trimming cost V 0 bases and J 6 bases; bases outside gene matches: 2. The DNA of the CDR3 is TGTGCCAGCAGCTTAACAGCTAGCGGCAATGAGCAGTTCTTC. Protein product: CASSLTASGNEQFF.

This clonotype occurred many times. The gene calls are TRBV19 and TRBJ2-1, with 7 bases that match TRBD2. The CDR3 contains 15 residues. Germline V gene data show CDR1 as LNHDA and CDR2 as SQIVND (reference sequence). V shed 6 bases, J shed 6 bases, and the junction held 11 bases outside the gene matches. As DNA, the CDR3 is TGTGCCAGTAGAGTCGGACTAGGAGCATTCAATGAGCAGTTCTTC. This encodes CASRVGLGAFNEQFF. Full variable domain (rest looked up from reference TRBV19 and TRBJ2-1): DGGITQSPKYLFRKEGQNVTLSCEQNLNHDAMYWYRQDPGQGLRLIYYSQIVNDFQKGDIAEGYSVSREKKESFPLTVTSAQKNPTAFYLCASRVGLGAFNEQFFGPGTRLTVL.

The table lists this clonotype with many counts. One end of the junction is discordant with germline, which a read error may explain. The chain is built from TRBV5-1 and TRBJ2-7; 7 bases line up with TRBD2. Per germline, CDR1 SGHRS and CDR2 YFSETQ. This CDR3 has 14 residues. CDR3 nucleotides: TGTGCCAGCAGCTTAGGCGGGGGAACCTACGAGCAGTACTTC. It yields the protein CASSLGGGTYEQYF.

Many counts were recorded for this clonotype. This chain uses TRBV20-1 with TRBJ1-4; 7 bases fit TRBD1. The length of the CDR3 is 17 residues. Germline CDR1 reads DFQATT; CDR2 reads SNEGSKA (reference sequence). The V and J ends lost 1 base and 7 bases, in that order; junction bases with no gene match: 15. This CDR3 reads CSARVVLEAGGFEKLFF. The CDR3 DNA reads as TGCAGTGCTAGAGTTGTCCTAGAAGCAGGGGGGTTTGAAAAACTGTTTTTT.

This clonotype has ten or more counts. The chain has TRBV7-9 and TRBJ2-7; weak D call: TRBD1 (6 bases). Germline CDR1 SEHNR, CDR2 FQNEAQ (reference sequence). V was shortened by 6 bases and J by 3 bases, with 15 bases between the two germline ends. The CDR3 has 14 amino acids. The CDR3 sequence: CASRSDRRFYEQYF. The DNA for the CDR3 is TGTGCCAGCAGAAGTGACAGGCGATTCTACGAGCAGTACTTC.

This clonotype was counted many times. The rearrangement joins TRBV28 to TRBJ1-4; weak D call: TRBD1 (5 bases). This CDR3 comprises 14 residues. V was shortened by 3 bases and J by 6 bases, with 11 bases between the two germline ends. Germline values: CDR1 MDHEN, CDR2 SYDVKM. The CDR3, as DNA: TGTGCCAGCAGTTTCTCACAGGACTATGAAAAACTGTTTTTT. Translation gives CASSFSQDYEKLFF.

This clonotype came up many times. The genes are TRBV4-1 and TRBJ2-7; 7 nucleotides agree with TRBD1. Unmatched junction bases numbered 4, after V lost 5 bases and J lost 0 bases. The germline gives CDR1 MGHRA, CDR2 YSYEKL. The CDR3 covers 14 residues. CDR3 amino acids: CASSETGSSYEQYF. The CDR3 DNA reads TGCGCCAGCAGCGAGACAGGGAGCTCCTACGAGCAGTACTTC.

Many counts were recorded for this clonotype. This chain connects TRBV5-1 to TRBJ2-3; TRBD2 aligns across 9 bases. CDR1 and CDR2 from the germline V gene are SGHRS and YFSETQ. The CDR3 totals 14 residues. Trimming removed 2 bases from V and 5 bases from J; junction bases left unmatched: 3. The CDR3 protein is CASSFRLAEDTQYF. CDR3 bases: TGCGCCAGCAGCTTCCGACTAGCGGAAGATACGCAGTATTTT.

This clonotype appeared many times. This sequence joins TRBV12-3 or TRBV12-4 and TRBJ1-4; 10 bases align to TRBD1. Germline trimming cut 4 bases from V and 6 bases from J; bases unmatched to any gene: 5. The CDR3 consists of 15 residues. The CDR3 region has the DNA TGTGCCAGCAGTTCCCGGGACAGGGGACATGAAAAACTGTTTTTT. Its protein product is CASSSRDRGHEKLFF.

This clonotype was detected once. The gene calls are TRBV30 and TRBJ2-5, with D uncertain. Trimming removed 1 base at V and 5 bases at J, with 14 bases between. The germline V gene has CDR1 GTSNPN and CDR2 SVGIG (reference sequence). The CDR3 consists of 14 residues. For the CDR3, the DNA is TGTGCCTGGAGTGAGGGCAGCAAACACGAGACCCAGTACTTC. It specifies CAWSEGSKHETQYF.

Remarks on this clonotype: With a much larger clone just one base away, this may be a read error. J is TRBJ2-2 and V is TRBV7-6, with 14 nucleotides matching TRBD2. This CDR3 spans 18 amino acids. CDR1 and CDR2 (germline): SGHVS, FNYEAQ. CDR3 sequence: CASSPWGLAGAITGEMFF. The DNA of the CDR3 is TGTGCCAGCAGCCCGTGGGGACTAGCGGGAGCCATCACCGGGGAGATGTTTTTT.

The sample holds many counts of this clonotype. The V gene is TRBV2, the J gene TRBJ2-1; 9 bases are a match to TRBD2. CDR1 is SNHLY and CDR2 is FYNNEI in the germline V gene. Trimming removed 8 bases from V and 2 bases from J; junction bases left unmatched: 7. The CDR3 totals 15 residues. The CDR3 nucleotides read TGTGCCAGCGAGGCCGCGGGAGGGCCCTACAATGAGCAGTTCTTC. It translates to CASEAAGGPYNEQFF.